Presented here are 11 T cell receptor beta chains from one specimen sequenced in a study of cytomegalovirus exposure and HLA in healthy donors. Libraries were prepared by immunoSEQ multiplex PCR; TCRdb keeps only in-frame clonotypes and omits some of them. The sample gives some 150,000 clones, more than 75% of which show up once; approximately 2.6% is in the top ten. Sequencing was carried out using PBMCs. The source of these receptors is a man younger than 35 in good health and CMV-seropositive.

Note on this clone: One junction end disagrees with the germline gene, perhaps due to a read error. The rearrangement uses TRBV6-1 and TRBJ2-3; 9 bases line up with TRBD2. The germline V gene encodes CDR1 MNHNS and CDR2 SASEGT. The CDR3 totals 15 residues. This CDR3 reads CASSESGTSRDTQYF. Written as DNA, the CDR3 is TGTGCCAGCAGTGAGTCCGGGACTAGCAGAGATACGCAGTATTTT.

This clone was detected only once. The CDR3 region has the DNA TGTGCCAGCAGCTTTATCCCGGGACAGGGGGCGACTGAAGCTTTCTTT. It translates to CASSFIPGQGATEAFF. The chain couples TRBV13 to TRBJ1-1, with 12 positions matching TRBD1. The CDR3 contains 16 residues. CDR1 is PRHDT and CDR2 is FYEKMQ in the germline V gene (reference sequence). V lost 3 bases and J lost 5; bases outside the gene matches: 7.

J is TRBJ1-5 and V is TRBV19; tentative D call: TRBD1 (5 bases). Germline CDR1 and CDR2: LNHDA and SQIVND (reference sequence). The CDR3 contains 17 residues. V dropped 3 bases and J dropped 9 bases, with 24 bases sitting between them. The chain's CDR3 is CASSIRSGGLSKAPQHF. Written as DNA, the CDR3 is TGTGCCAGTAGTATTCGGAGCGGGGGTCTCTCGAAAGCGCCCCAGCATTTT.

This rearrangement joins TRBV9 to TRBJ2-1, with 7 bases fitting TRBD2. Trimming removed 7 bases from V and 5 bases from J; junction bases left unmatched: 3. The CDR3 totals 12 residues. In germline, CDR1 is SGDLS, CDR2 YYNGEE. CDR3: CASGGGNNEQFF. The CDR3 DNA reads TGTGCCAGCGGGGGAGGGAACAATGAGCAGTTCTTC.

This chain links TRBV4-3 with TRBJ2-2; TRBD1 aligns across 10 bases. J lost 1 base, V lost 4 bases, and 6 bases had no gene match. The CDR3 totals 17 residues. Per the germline V gene, CDR1 is LGHNA and CDR2 is YSLEER. Written as DNA, the CDR3 is TGCGCCAGCAGCCCCGGGACAGGGGAGGGGAACACCGGGGAGCTGTTTTTT. This gives the protein CASSPGTGEGNTGELFF.

This chain connects TRBV27 to TRBJ2-1; 9 bases line up with TRBD1. The CDR3 extends over 15 amino acids. V was clipped by 2 bases and J by 13 bases; unmatched bases: 12. Germline V gene data show CDR1 as MNHEY and CDR2 as SMNVEV (reference sequence). The CDR3 DNA is TGTGCCAGCAGTTTAAGGGGGGACAGGGCCCAGGTACAGTTCTTC. Translation: CASSLRGDRAQVQFF.

The chain carries TRBV19 and TRBJ2-7; D is possibly TRBD1 (5 bases). Germline V gives CDR1 LNHDA, CDR2 SQIVND (reference sequence). The CDR3 runs to 14 residues. V was pared by 5 bases and J by 0 bases, with 11 bases between. CDR3 in DNA: TGTGCCAGTAGTTCGACAGCCGACTCCTACGAGCAGTACTTC. It specifies CASSSTADSYEQYF.

This clone showed up just a few times. The J gene is TRBJ2-7, the V gene TRBV13; D is possibly TRBD2 (5 bases). The CDR3 is made up of 15 amino acids. The germline gives CDR1 PRHDT, CDR2 FYEKMQ (reference sequence). The V end lost 5 bases, the J end lost 3 bases, and 17 bases lay between the germline ends. The CDR3 DNA reads as TGTGCCAGCAGCCCCCAAAATCGAGGGATCTACGAGCAGTACTTC. This gives the protein CASSPQNRGIYEQYF.

The chain has TRBV12-5 and TRBJ1-2; no reliable D call. The CDR3 covers 13 residues. V gave up 2 bases and J gave up 6 bases, with 10 bases separating them. CDR1 and CDR2 (germline): LGHNT, FRNRAP. The DNA for the CDR3 is TGTGCTAGTGGTTTGTCTACACGGGATGGCTACACCTTC. This encodes CASGLSTRDGYTF.

This chain connects TRBV7-9 to TRBJ1-2; TRBD1 matches at 7 bases. V shed 5 bases and J 2 bases; nucleotides not matched to a gene: 5. The CDR3 length is 14 residues. Germline V gene data show CDR1 as SEHNR and CDR2 as FQNEAQ (reference sequence). CDR3 in amino acids: CASSRPGQNYGYTF. The CDR3 DNA is TGTGCCAGCAGCCGACCGGGACAGAACTATGGCTACACCTTC. The full variable domain, completed using reference TRBV7-9 and TRBJ1-2, is DTGVSQNPRHKITKRGQNVTFRCDPISEHNRLYWYRQTLGQGPEFLTYFQNEAQLEKSRLLSDRFSAERPKGSFSTLEIQRTEQGDSAMYLCASSRPGQNYGYTFGSGTRLTVV.

V and J are TRBV12-2 and TRBJ2-7; TRBD2 is the table's D call, not checked against the DNA. TRBV12-2 is annotated as a pseudogene. The CDR3 runs 17 residues. CDR3 region: CASRLVLLLLAAHEQYF. In DNA, the CDR3 is TGTGCAAGTCGCTTAGTTTTACTCCTTCTAGCGGCACACGAGCAGTACTTC.